The clone carrying this TCR beta chain was detected only once. Its antigen is not known. The junction shows a germline mismatch at one end, possibly a read error. In the PCR, 60 Vbeta and 13 Jbeta primers were used. Produced via immunoSEQ multiplex PCR; TCRdb's table is partial and in-frame only. The sample records fewer than 200,000 clones, 80% to 90% being singletons. The CDR3 contains 14 residues. From germline, CDR1 is SSHAT and CDR2 FNYEAQ (reference sequence). The sample belongs to a study of cytomegalovirus exposure and HLA in healthy donors. Overall study results and limits: The classifier reportedly diagnosed cytomegalovirus status with high sensitivity and specificity. Among immune exposure information, only CMV serostatus was available. A later analysis found most CMV-associated TCR beta chains apparently HLA-restricted. Later work associated roughly 15,000 TCR beta sequences with HLA alleles at 0.05 false discovery rate.

The sample comprised PBMCs. The rearrangement joins TRBV7-7 to TRBJ2-3, with 12 bases identical to TRBD2. This sequence was found in a man aged 30 to 39 in good health and CMV-seropositive. The CDR3 loop is CASSLAGGADTQYF. CDR3 in DNA: TGTGCTAGCAGCCTAGCGGGAGGGGCAGATACGCAGTATTTT. The full variable domain, its missing parts supplied by reference TRBV7-7 and TRBJ2-3, is GAGVSQSPRYKVTKRGQDVTLRCDPISSHATLYWYQQALGQGPEFLTYFNYEAQPDKSGLPSDRFSAERPEGSISTLTIQRTEQRDSAMYRCASSLAGGADTQYFGPGTRLTVL.